The present entry profiles one T cell receptor beta chain with its context. Its antigen is unidentified. Sequencing was performed with immunoSEQ multiplex PCR; in TCRdb, only in-frame clones are kept and a portion is missing. The sample shows roughly 90,000 clones, around 90% of them seen only once. These data originate in a study of graft-versus-host responses after intestinal transplantation. For the study at large: Isolated intestinal, liver-intestinal, or multivisceral transplants were what recipients had.

Study results and caveats: Recipient marrow contained GvH clones, some of which appeared first in ileum or blood. Patients who carried graft-donor T cell macrochimerism also had high graft-versus-host to host-versus-graft clonal ratios in their allografts. Early after transplant, HvG declines were associated with peak levels of circulating GvH clones.

Trimming left V 1 base short and J 2 bases short, with 18 bases between. The CDR3 has 17 residues. Germline assignment: CDR1 SEHNR and CDR2 FQNEAQ (reference sequence). The source material was unstimulated CD8+ T cells sorted from spleen or lymph node cells, sampled before intestinal transplant. The sequence derives from a human donor who received an intestinal transplant. The V call is TRBV7-9, the J call TRBJ2-7, with unresolved D. The CDR3, as DNA: TGTGCCAGCAGCTTAGAGGGTACAGCCCGCGGCACCTACGAGCAGTACTTC. It translates to CASSLEGTARGTYEQYF.